These 3 T cell receptor beta chains came from one sample sequenced in a study of blood T cell repertoires in COVID-19. Here immunoSEQ multiplex PCR was the method, and the copy in TCRdb shows in-frame clones only, minus some. Of about 290,000 clones in the sample, approximately 80% were seen once. The sample consisted of peripheral blood. The receptors were sampled from a woman in her forties or fifties with active or convalescent COVID-19.

This chain uses TRBV5-4 with TRBJ2-1; 7 nucleotides align to TRBD2. Losses at the gene ends were 3 bases for V and 4 bases for J; bases not matched to a gene: 1. This CDR3 has 13 amino acids. The germline V gene encodes CDR1 SGHNT and CDR2 YYREEE (reference sequence). The CDR3 DNA sequence: TGTGCCAGCAGCTGGGGGGGTTACAATGAGCAGTTCTTC. Translated: CASSWGGYNEQFF.

The chain carries TRBV5-6 and TRBJ1-6, with D uncertain. V lost 2 bases and J 9 bases, leaving 12 bases between the germline ends. This CDR3 is built from 14 residues. Germline V lookup: CDR1 SGHDT, CDR2 YYEEEE. CDR3 in amino acids: CASSFKELSSPLHF. In nucleotides, the CDR3 is TGTGCCAGCAGCTTTAAGGAGCTGAGTTCACCCCTCCACTTT. The entire variable domain, with the rest obtained from reference TRBV5-6 and TRBJ1-6, is as follows: DAGVTQSPTHLIKTRGQQVTLRCSPKSGHDTVSWYQQALGQGPQFIFQYYEEEERQRGNFPDRFSGHQFPNYSSELNVNALLLGDSALYLCASSFKELSSPLHFGNGTRLTVT.

The chain uses TRBV12-3 or TRBV12-4 and TRBJ2-3; TRBD2 aligns across 8 bases. J lost 12 bases, V lost 2 bases, and 7 bases had no gene match. The CDR3 length is 13 residues. CDR3 DNA: TGTGCCAGCAGTTTAACGGGCGGGGGGCCCCAGTATTTT. Translation gives CASSLTGGGPQYF.